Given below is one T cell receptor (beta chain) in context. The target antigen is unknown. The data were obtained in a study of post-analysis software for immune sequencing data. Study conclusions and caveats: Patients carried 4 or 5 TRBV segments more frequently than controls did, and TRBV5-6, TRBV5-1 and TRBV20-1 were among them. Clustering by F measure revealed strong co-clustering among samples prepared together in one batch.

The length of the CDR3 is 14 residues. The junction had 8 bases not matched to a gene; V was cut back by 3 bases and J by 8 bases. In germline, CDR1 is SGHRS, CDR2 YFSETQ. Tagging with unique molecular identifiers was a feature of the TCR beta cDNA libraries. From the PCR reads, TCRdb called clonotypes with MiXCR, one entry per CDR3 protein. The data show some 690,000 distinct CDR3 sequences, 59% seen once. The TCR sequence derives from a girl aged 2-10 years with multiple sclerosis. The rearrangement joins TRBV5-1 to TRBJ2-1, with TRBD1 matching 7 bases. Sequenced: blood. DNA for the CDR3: TGCGCCAGCAGCTCGGGACAGATTATGGATGAGCAGTTCTTC. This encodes CASSSGQIMDEQFF.